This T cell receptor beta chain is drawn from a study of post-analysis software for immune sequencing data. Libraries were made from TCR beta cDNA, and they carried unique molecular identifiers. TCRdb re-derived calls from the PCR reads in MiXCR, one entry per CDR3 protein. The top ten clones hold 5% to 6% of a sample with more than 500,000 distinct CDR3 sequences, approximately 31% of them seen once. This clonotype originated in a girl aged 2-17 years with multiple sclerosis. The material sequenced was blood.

CDR3 loop: CSAYQGVDQPQHF. CDR3 nucleotide sequence: TGCAGTGCTTACCAGGGGGTGGATCAGCCCCAGCATTTT. This chain joins TRBV20-1 and TRBJ1-5; 7 bases fit TRBD1. Germline V lookup: CDR1 DFQATT, CDR2 SNEGSKA (reference sequence). The trim removed 5 bases at V and 5 bases at J, leaving 6 bases unmatched. The CDR3 totals 13 residues.